Following are 26 T cell receptor beta chains from one sample sequenced in a study of vaccination and CD4 T cells after COVID-19. Sequenced with the Oncomine TCR Beta short-read assay was DNA taken from cultured CD4+ T cells. TCRdb re-called the PCR reads through MiXCR, storing one row per CDR3 protein. Among about 15,000 distinct CDR3 sequences, about 28% were seen once, and the ten largest hold about 24%. Treatment of the sample: 10-day PBMC culture with coronavirus spike peptide pools or control peptides (ViraFEST assay). These TCRs are of unknown antigen specificity. The sequenced sample was cultured CD4+ T cells from blood. These receptors all stem from a human donor with COVID-19.

This clonotype turned up a few times. V usage is TRBV2 and J usage is TRBJ1-1; D perhaps matches TRBD1 (5 bases). This CDR3 spans 14 amino acids. Germline CDR1 and CDR2: SNHLY and FYNNEI. Trimming cost V 7 bases and J 0 bases, with 12 bases left between them. CDR3 in amino acids: CASKVEGLNTEAFF. CDR3 bases: TGTGCCAGCAAGGTGGAGGGGCTGAACACTGAAGCTTTCTTT.

The chain employs TRBV15 and TRBJ2-6; no reliable D call. Germline V gene lookup returns CDR1 LNHNV and CDR2 YYDKDF (reference sequence). Trimming pared 7 bases from V and 1 base from J, leaving 14 bases between. The length of the CDR3 is 16 residues. CDR3 protein: CATTKGATSGANVLTF. Here the CDR3 DNA reads TGTGCCACCACAAAGGGCGCGACTTCTGGGGCCAACGTCCTGACTTTC.

This clonotype was observed a few times. The genes are TRBV5-1 and TRBJ1-6, with D maybe TRBD1 (6 bases). The germline V and J ends were trimmed by 4 bases and 5 bases, with 10 bases remaining between them. The CDR3 extends over 14 amino acids. CDR1 is SGHRS, CDR2 YFSETQ, per germline. The CDR3 loop reads CASSEQGHNSPLHF. The CDR3 DNA is TGCGCCAGCAGCGAGCAGGGGCATAATTCACCCCTCCACTTT.

Only a few counts were recorded for this clonotype. This chain joins TRBV7-8 and TRBJ2-2; no definite D call. This CDR3 has 16 amino acids. V was trimmed by 3 bases and J by 2 bases, leaving 13 bases between them. Germline V gene lookup returns CDR1 SGHVS and CDR2 FQNEAQ. The CDR3 DNA is TGTGCCAGCAGCTTCGTATTCCCACCAAACACCGGGGAGCTGTTTTTT. This codes for CASSFVFPPNTGELFF.

This clonotype has more than one count but fewer than ten. The chain couples TRBV19 to TRBJ2-3; no clear D gene. V lost 4 bases and J lost 3, with 8 bases in between. The CDR3 is made up of 13 amino acids. Germline V CDR1 and CDR2: LNHDA, SQIVND (reference sequence). The CDR3: CASSRAATDTQYF. The CDR3 DNA is TGTGCCAGTAGTAGGGCAGCTACAGATACGCAGTATTTT.

The chain has TRBV19 and TRBJ2-7, with 8 bases lining up with TRBD2. The CDR3 spans 15 residues. The J segment lost 2 bases and the V segment lost 8 bases, leaving 11 bases of the junction unmatched. Germline V lookup: CDR1 LNHDA, CDR2 SQIVND (reference sequence). CDR3 DNA sequence: TGTGCCAGTCACAGGAGGGCGGGGGGAGCCTACGAGCAGTACTTC. It yields the protein CASHRRAGGAYEQYF.

The chain links TRBV18 to TRBJ1-5, with D unresolved. V was clipped by 3 bases and J by 0 bases, with 6 bases between them. Germline lookup yields CDR1 KGHSH and CDR2 LQKENI. This CDR3 has 14 residues. For the CDR3, the DNA is TGTGCCAGCTCACCCACGGATAGCAATCAGCCCCAGCATTTT. As protein: CASSPTDSNQPQHF.

As concerns this clonotype: A much larger clone lies a single base off, so this may be a read error. V usage is TRBV20-1 and J usage is TRBJ1-2; 7 bases agree with TRBD1. Germline V lookup: CDR1 DFQATT, CDR2 SNEGSKA (reference sequence). CDR3 length equals 13 residues. The DNA for the CDR3 is TGCAGTGCTAGACCGGGACAGTCCTATGGCTACGCCTTC. Translated, it gives CSARPGQSYGYAF.

A few counts support this clonotype. This chain links TRBV19 with TRBJ2-7; either TRBD1 or TRBD2 may supply D (6 bases each). The CDR3 runs 15 residues. Trimming stripped 2 bases from V and 2 bases from J, with 13 bases between. The germline CDR1 and CDR2 sequences are LNHDA and SQIVND (reference sequence). This CDR3 reads CASSIQGTDTYEQYF. CDR3 DNA: TGTGCCAGTAGTATACAGGGGACTGACACCTACGAGCAGTACTTC.

V is TRBV6-1 and J is TRBJ1-5; 8 bases fit TRBD1. The CDR3 consists of 15 residues. CDR1 is MNHNS, CDR2 SASEGT, per germline. V dropped 5 bases and J dropped 2; count of bases not matched to a gene: 5. CDR3 in amino acids: CASSTDRAGNQPQHF. In DNA form, the CDR3 reads TGTGCCAGCAGTACGGACAGGGCCGGCAATCAGCCCCAGCATTTT.

V usage is TRBV12-3 or TRBV12-4 and J usage is TRBJ1-2, with D perhaps matching TRBD1 (6 bases). The CDR3 sequence is 14 residues long. Trimming shortened V by 8 bases and J by 3 bases, and 16 bases separated the two germline ends. The CDR3, as DNA: TGTGCCAGCGGGAACAGGGCAGGGGACTATGGCTACACCTTC. This sequence encodes CASGNRAGDYGYTF.

This clonotype was seen a few times. V is TRBV6-5 and J is TRBJ2-3; tentatively, D is TRBD1 or TRBD2 (5 bases each). Trimming took off 2 bases at V and 1 base at J, with 10 bases between the two ends. The CDR3 runs to 15 residues. The germline CDR1 and CDR2 sequences are MNHEY and SVGAGI. CDR3 region: CASSYGTLGTDTQYF. In DNA form, the CDR3 reads TGTGCCAGCAGTTACGGGACCCTAGGCACAGATACGCAGTATTTT.

The chain couples TRBV5-8 to TRBJ2-3; 7 nucleotides align to TRBD2. V lost 3 bases to trimming and J lost 0 bases; unmatched junction nucleotides: 7. The CDR3 runs 16 residues. Germline CDR1 is SGHTS and CDR2 is YDEGEE. The chain's CDR3 is CASSSAAGRSTDTQYF. CDR3 DNA: TGTGCCAGCAGCTCCGCAGCGGGGAGAAGCACAGATACGCAGTATTTT.

The genes are TRBV7-9 and TRBJ1-2, with D maybe TRBD1 (5 bases). Germline lookup yields CDR1 SEHNR and CDR2 FQNEAQ (reference sequence). V was clipped by 5 bases and J by 6 bases, with 22 bases between them. The CDR3 covers 16 residues. The CDR3 bases are TGTGCCAGCAGCCCGAGGGACGCAGGGAGACGGAATGGCTACACCTTC. Its translation: CASSPRDAGRRNGYTF.

This clonotype was seen a handful of times. The chain links TRBV27 to TRBJ2-7, with D tentatively TRBD1 or TRBD2 (5 bases each). CDR1 and CDR2 (germline): MNHEY, SMNVEV (reference sequence). The V gene lost 2 bases and the J gene lost 7 bases, with 15 bases spanning the gap. This CDR3 comprises 14 residues. The CDR3 bases are TGTGCCAGCAGTTTAGGTACAGGTTCGGGGGAGCAGTACTTC. As protein: CASSLGTGSGEQYF.

The CDR3 region is CASSPYSEGSYEQYF. CDR3 nucleotides: TGTGCCAGCAGTCCTTATTCCGAGGGGTCCTACGAGCAGTACTTC. The chain couples TRBV6-1 to TRBJ2-7; D is perhaps TRBD1 or TRBD2 (5 bases each). Trimming took off 5 bases at V and 1 base at J, with 15 bases between the two ends. The germline CDR1 and CDR2 sequences are MNHNS and SASEGT. CDR3 length: 15 residues.

The chain carries TRBV4-2 and TRBJ1-2; 8 nucleotides agree with TRBD1. CDR3 length equals 14 residues. The V gene's germline CDR1 is LGHNA and CDR2 YNFKEQ. V lost 3 bases to trimming and J lost 6 bases; unmatched junction nucleotides: 6. The CDR3 DNA reads TGTGCCAGCAGCCACCTGACAGGGGCCAATGGCTACACCTTC. Encoded protein: CASSHLTGANGYTF.

The genes are TRBV11-3 and TRBJ2-5; 8 bases map to TRBD2. Germline values: CDR1 SGHNT, CDR2 YENEEA. The CDR3 has 14 amino acids. V gave up 4 bases and J gave up 5 bases; unmatched junction bases: 6. The CDR3 region has the DNA TGTGCCAGCAGCTCGGGGGGGGCCCTGGAGACCCAGTACTTC. Translation: CASSSGGALETQYF.

In this sample, this clonotype turned up a few times. The J gene is TRBJ2-2, the V gene TRBV7-3; 9 bases map to TRBD1. The CDR3 has 16 residues. V trimming: 4 bases; J trimming: 4 bases; junction bases outside the gene matches: 7. Germline-derived CDR1 and CDR2 are SGHTA and FQGTGA. In DNA, the CDR3 is TGTGCCAGCAGCTCGGACAGGGGAGGAGGCACCGGGGAGCTGTTTTTT. Translation gives CASSSDRGGGTGELFF.

The chain combines TRBV4-1 with TRBJ2-3, with unresolved D. This CDR3 comprises 12 residues. Looked up from germline, CDR1 is MGHRA and CDR2 is YSYEKL. Trimming pared 0 bases from V and 7 bases from J, leaving 5 bases between. CDR3 amino acids: CASSQEGNTQYF. CDR3 DNA sequence: TGCGCCAGCAGCCAAGAGGGGAATACGCAGTATTTT.

This sequence joins TRBV7-2 and TRBJ1-3; 7 positions match TRBD1. V lost 3 bases and J lost 1; bases outside the gene matches: 9. The CDR3 runs 17 residues. Germline V CDR1 and CDR2: SGHTA, FQGNSA. CDR3 in DNA: TGTGCCAGCAGCTTGGGGGGACAGAGCCTTTCTGGAAACACCATATATTTT. Protein sequence: CASSLGGQSLSGNTIYF.

The rearrangement joins TRBV20-1 to TRBJ2-1; 8 bases line up with TRBD2. The germline CDR1 and CDR2 sequences are DFQATT and SNEGSKA (reference sequence). V trimming: 0 bases; J trimming: 6 bases; junction bases outside the gene matches: 7. The CDR3 length is 15 residues. CDR3 in amino acids: CSAREGTRWVNEQFF. Here the CDR3 DNA reads TGCAGTGCTAGAGAAGGGACTAGATGGGTCAATGAGCAGTTCTTC.

The chain combines TRBV19 with TRBJ2-3; tentative D call: TRBD2 (6 bases). The germline V and J ends were trimmed by 6 bases and 5 bases, with 9 bases remaining between them. The CDR3 sequence is 12 residues long. The germline V gene has CDR1 LNHDA and CDR2 SQIVND (reference sequence). In nucleotides, the CDR3 is TGTGCCAGTAGGATTAGCGGAGATACGCAGTATTTT. Translation: CASRISGDTQYF.

The V gene is TRBV27, the J gene TRBJ2-7; no reliable D call. Germline V gives CDR1 MNHEY, CDR2 SMNVEV (reference sequence). V lost 3 bases, J lost 0 bases, and 6 bases lay in between. This CDR3 is 13 amino acids long. The CDR3 DNA reads as TGTGCCAGCAGTTTGGCAGCCTCCTACGAGCAGTACTTC. This codes for CASSLAASYEQYF.

This clonotype was recorded a few times. Here the CDR3 reads CSARHSRLGTEAFF. CDR3 sequence (DNA): TGCAGTGCTAGACATAGCCGACTGGGCACTGAAGCTTTCTTT. The chain carries TRBV20-1 and TRBJ1-1; no clear D. The CDR3 sequence is 14 residues long. Germline values: CDR1 DFQATT, CDR2 SNEGSKA (reference sequence). Deletions cut 2 bases from V and 4 bases from J, with 14 bases between.

In its sample, this clonotype is medium-sized. This chain connects TRBV25-1 to TRBJ1-5, with D uncertain. Germline loops: CDR1 MGHDK, CDR2 SYGVNS. The CDR3 is made up of 13 amino acids. V was shortened by 6 bases and J by 11 bases, with 17 bases between the two germline ends. CDR3 amino acids: CASSLEGGKAQHF. CDR3 DNA: TGTGCCAGCAGCCTTGAGGGTGGAAAGGCCCAGCATTTT.